These 21 T cell receptor beta chains were all obtained from the same sample, sequenced in a study of Graves' ophthalmopathy and Graves' hyperthyroidism. From RNA, the CDR3 regions of TCR beta chains were amplified and sequenced. An opening RT-PCR round employed HTBI primers and preceded a second-round multiplex PCR. TCRdb fed the multiplex PCR reads into MiXCR, producing one record per CDR3 protein. The sample carries a few hundred thousand distinct CDR3 sequences, 15% recorded once. Sample: peripheral blood. These receptors all stem from a young woman with stable Graves' hyperthyroidism.

This clonotype was observed a handful of times. The rearrangement links TRBV18 to TRBJ2-7, with D perhaps matching TRBD1 (5 bases). Germline loops: CDR1 KGHSH, CDR2 LQKENI. The length of the CDR3 is 14 residues. The V gene lost 4 bases and the J gene lost 0 bases, with 10 bases spanning the gap. The CDR3 is CASSLKGNSYEQYF. The CDR3 DNA reads TGTGCCAGCTCACTAAAGGGGAACTCCTACGAGCAGTACTTC. The full variable domain, in which reference TRBV18 and TRBJ2-7 provide the parts outside the CDR3, is NAGVMQNPRHLVRRRGQEARLRCSPMKGHSHVYWYRQLPEEGLKFMVYLQKENIIDESGMPKERFSAEFPKEGPSILRIQQVVRGDSAAYFCASSLKGNSYEQYFGPGTRLTVT.

This clonotype appeared a few times. The chain has TRBV12-3 or TRBV12-4 and TRBJ1-3; no firm D call. This CDR3 is 14 amino acids long. With 6 bases removed from V and 0 bases from J, the gap between germline ends came to 9 bases. The CDR3 nucleotides read TGTGCCAGCAGGAGTTCGAGCTCTGGAAACACCATATATTTT. This gives the protein CASRSSSSGNTIYF.

This clonotype appeared a few times. The chain carries TRBV7-2 and TRBJ2-3, with 15 positions matching TRBD2. Germline V gives CDR1 SGHTA, CDR2 FQGNSA. The CDR3 contains 19 residues. V shed 3 bases and J 4 bases; nucleotides not matched to a gene: 11. The DNA of the CDR3 is TGTGCCAGCAGCTTCCCACATCGGACTAGCGGGGGGGCACCAGATACGCAGTATTTT. Its translation is CASSFPHRTSGGAPDTQYF.

The V and J genes are TRBV7-8 and TRBJ2-7; 9 nucleotides line up with TRBD2. The CDR3 has 16 residues. Germline-derived CDR1 and CDR2 are SGHVS and FQNEAQ. V dropped 3 bases and J dropped 4; count of bases not matched to a gene: 10. The CDR3, as DNA: TGTGCCAGCAGCTTTCGGCAAGCGGGAGGCCCTTACGAGCAGTACTTC. Translation gives CASSFRQAGGPYEQYF.

This clonotype was counted ten times or more. The rearrangement links TRBV19 to TRBJ1-5; D not certain. V dropped 1 base and J dropped 3 bases, with 10 bases sitting between them. This CDR3 is 15 amino acids long. Germline CDR1 reads LNHDA; CDR2 reads SQIVND (reference sequence). The CDR3 loop reads CASSIVTRVNQPQHF. Here the CDR3 DNA reads TGTGCCAGTAGTATAGTTACGAGGGTCAATCAGCCCCAGCATTTT.

This clonotype has ten or more counts. This rearrangement joins TRBV11-2 to TRBJ2-7, with D possibly TRBD2 on 5 matching bases. The V and J ends lost 1 base and 12 bases respectively, with 16 bases between them. The CDR3 covers 13 residues. Germline V CDR1 and CDR2: SGHAT, FQNNGV. The CDR3 DNA reads as TGTGCCAGCAGCTTAGGGGTGGCGGGTAGAGGGTACTTC. This encodes CASSLGVAGRGYF.

There are many counts of this clonotype. The chain employs TRBV7-3 and TRBJ1-1; D remains ambiguous. The germline gives CDR1 SGHTA, CDR2 FQGTGA. The CDR3 has 14 residues. The germline V and J ends were trimmed by 3 bases and 5 bases, with 13 bases remaining between them. Here the CDR3 reads CASSFSRVRTEAFF. The CDR3 DNA reads TGTGCCAGCAGCTTTAGTAGGGTGAGAACTGAAGCTTTCTTT.

This clonotype was counted many times. The chain joins TRBV29-1 to TRBJ1-1, with D possibly being TRBD1 (6 bases). V was trimmed by 4 bases and J by 5 bases, leaving 14 bases between them. CDR1 and CDR2 (germline): SQVTM, ANQGSEA. CDR3 length: 13 amino acids. Written as DNA, the CDR3 is TGCAGCGTTGGTACAGGGACGGGGACTGAAGCTTTCTTT. This translates into CSVGTGTGTEAFF.

In its sample, this clonotype was seen many times. The rearrangement joins TRBV12-3 or TRBV12-4 to TRBJ2-7; maybe TRBD1 (5 bases). The CDR3 runs 13 residues. Trimming removed 2 bases from V and 6 bases from J, with 11 bases in between. CDR3: CASSLTGHGEQYF. Here the CDR3 DNA reads TGTGCCAGCAGTTTAACAGGCCACGGCGAGCAGTACTTC.

This clonotype was detected many times. This rearrangement joins TRBV19 to TRBJ1-2; 8 bases fit TRBD1. The CDR3 spans 13 residues. Germline CDR1 LNHDA, CDR2 SQIVND (reference sequence). V lost 10 bases and J lost 7; bases outside the gene matches: 11. This CDR3 is CATKKDRVVGYTF. DNA of the CDR3: TGTGCCACCAAGAAGGACAGGGTGGTTGGCTACACCTTC.

This clonotype has only a few counts. The genes are TRBV19 and TRBJ1-5; TRBD1 matches 10 bases. Trimming removed 5 bases from V and 7 bases from J; junction bases left unmatched: 11. Germline V gene sequence: CDR1 LNHDA, CDR2 SQIVND (reference sequence). This CDR3 is built from 16 residues. Written as DNA, the CDR3 is TGTGCCAGTAGTGCTCGGACAGGGGGTAGGGGACAGCCCCAGCATTTT. Its protein is CASSARTGGRGQPQHF.

This chain joins TRBV12-3 or TRBV12-4 and TRBJ1-5, with D perhaps matching TRBD1 (5 bases). Trimming stripped 5 bases from V and 3 bases from J, with 14 bases between. The CDR3 is 15 amino acids. CDR3 protein: CASSHPGGYNQPQHF. The CDR3, as DNA: TGTGCCAGCAGTCACCCCGGGGGGTACAATCAGCCCCAGCATTTT.

This clonotype was recorded at least ten times. The rearrangement joins TRBV6-5 to TRBJ1-2; D unresolved. Trimming removed 0 bases at V and 2 bases at J, with 16 bases between. Germline values: CDR1 MNHEY, CDR2 SVGAGI. There are 17 residues in the CDR3. The CDR3 reads CASSYSHLLSANYGYTF. For the CDR3, the DNA is TGTGCCAGCAGTTACTCGCACCTCCTGTCAGCAAACTATGGCTACACCTTC.

This chain uses TRBV5-1 with TRBJ1-1; TRBD1 agrees at 9 bases. The CDR3 sequence is 17 residues long. Germline V lookup: CDR1 SGHRS, CDR2 YFSETQ. The V gene end was trimmed by 0 bases and the J gene end by 5 bases; junction bases not matched to a gene: 11. CDR3 residues: CASSLALTGGSRTEAFF. The CDR3 DNA reads TGCGCCAGCAGCTTGGCCCTGACAGGGGGATCGAGGACTGAAGCTTTCTTT.

This clonotype was counted a few times. This sequence joins TRBV11-2 and TRBJ1-2, with no clear D. Trimming left V 2 bases short and J 8 bases short, with 18 bases between. CDR3 length equals 15 residues. Per the germline V gene, CDR1 is SGHAT and CDR2 is FQNNGV. CDR3 nucleotide sequence: TGTGCCAGCAGCTTAAACGGATTGACACCGAGGGGCTACACCTTC. Residues: CASSLNGLTPRGYTF.

The table lists this clonotype with a few counts. The chain's CDR3 is CSARGQLRTGELFF. CDR3 bases: TGCAGTGCTCGGGGACAGTTAAGAACCGGGGAGCTGTTTTTT. The chain is built from TRBV20-1 and TRBJ2-2, with 7 bases identical to TRBD1. The junction had 8 bases not matched to a gene; V was cut back by 5 bases and J by 5 bases. CDR1 DFQATT and CDR2 SNEGSKA come from the germline V gene (reference sequence). This CDR3 comprises 14 residues.

This clonotype was recorded many times. V usage is TRBV19 and J usage is TRBJ1-1; D is unclear. The CDR3 runs 11 residues. Trimming took off 7 bases at V and 3 bases at J, with 6 bases between the two ends. Looked up from germline, CDR1 is LNHDA and CDR2 is SQIVND (reference sequence). CDR3 protein: CASTYHTEAFF. CDR3 nucleotides: TGTGCCAGTACCTACCACACTGAAGCTTTCTTT.

This clonotype was seen many times. The chain uses TRBV20-1 and TRBJ2-2, with D hard to call. The CDR3 is 15 residues long. Germline lookup yields CDR1 DFQATT and CDR2 SNEGSKA (reference sequence). V dropped 0 bases and J dropped 6 bases, with 14 bases sitting between them. The CDR3 spells CSARDLSGLAGELFF. CDR3 coding DNA: TGCAGTGCTAGAGATCTTTCCGGGCTCGCCGGGGAGCTGTTTTTT.

The rearrangement joins TRBV12-3 or TRBV12-4 to TRBJ1-1; unclear D gene. The CDR3 has 11 amino acids. Trimming cost V 5 bases and J 10 bases, with 11 bases left between them. CDR3 bases: TGTGCCAGCAGTCTCTCGGTTCGAGCTTTCTTT. As protein: CASSLSVRAFF.

On this clonotype: The conserved final phenylalanine or tryptophan is absent from the CDR3, which likely points to a read error. The rearrangement uses TRBV5-5 and TRBJ1-1, with D unclear. V gave up 5 bases and J gave up 3 bases, with 20 bases separating them. The length of the CDR3 is 16 residues. Germline loops: CDR1 SGHKS, CDR2 YYEKEE (reference sequence). The CDR3 sequence: CASSPVSSPFYTEAFL. The CDR3 coding sequence is TGTGCCAGCAGTCCCGTTTCCAGCCCCTTCTACACTGAAGCTTTCCTT.

This clonotype was counted ten times or more. The rearrangement uses TRBV12-3 or TRBV12-4 and TRBJ1-5; D is uncertain. The CDR3 contains 13 residues. V was trimmed by 6 bases and J by 0 bases, leaving 6 bases between them. CDR3 sequence (DNA): TGTGCCAGCAGCTATAATAGCAATCAGCCCCAGCATTTT. Its protein is CASSYNSNQPQHF.